This T cell receptor beta chain was identified during a study of Ad26.COV2.S vaccination and SARS-CoV-2 variants (dated by TCRdb to about 2021). At the level of the whole study: Vaccine-arm donors were drawn from COV1001, a multicentre, randomized, double-blind, placebo-controlled phase I-IIa trial of Ad26.COV2.S in healthy adults. Ad26.COV2.S was given intramuscularly at 5x10^10 or 1x10^11 viral particles, as a single shot or as two shots 56 days apart. TCRbeta repertoire sequencing served as the tool for gauging how specific and how broad the SARS-CoV-2-reactive T cell receptors were following Ad26.COV2.S vaccination. The TCR-sequenced set comprised about 32 samples: around 20 Ad26.COV2.S vaccine recipients, 5 placebo recipients and 8 SARS-CoV-2 convalescent individuals. Trial participants were randomized into five groups of five, in which low-dose or high-dose Ad26.COV2.S was given once or twice, or placebo was given on both occasions. Throughout the experiments and outcome assessment, investigators stayed blinded to trial group allocation.

What the research found in general, with its limitations: After vaccination, spike-specific CD8+ and CD4+ T cell responses were reported to show substantial breadth. Ad26.COV2.S recipients had higher spike-specific TCR breadth than placebo recipients (P = 0.0014). The study was not powered to compare responses between vaccine doses or regimens. Non-spike TCR breadth was comparable between vaccine and placebo recipients, consistent with the vaccine containing only spike. According to the authors, total T cell responses may have been underestimated by the TCR breadth and depth analyses.

Trimming takes 6 bases off V and 12 bases off J; junction bases not matched to a gene: 9. Including cysteine and phenylalanine, the CDR3 has 13 amino acids. The retained sequence is limited to the CDR3, 39 bases, with the frame set at the first base. The germline V gene (reference sequence) supplies CDR1 MNHEY and CDR2 SMNVEV. TCRbeta CDR3 regions were sequenced with the immunoSEQ Assay. After extraction, genomic DNA underwent amplification by bias-controlled multiplex PCR, followed by high-throughput sequencing. Concerning the study's data processing: To quantify the absolute abundance of every unique TCRbeta CDR3 region, sequences were collapsed and filtered. Usable DNA was measured by amplifying reference genes present in all nucleated cells, and TCRbeta template counts were normalized to that usable DNA to estimate T cell fraction. Repertoire TCRs were annotated as SARS-CoV-2-specific when V gene, CDR3 amino acid sequence and J gene were exactly matched to a known reactive TCR set. The reference SARS-CoV-2 TCR set was obtained from MIRA and was filtered for enrichment in COVID-19-positive ImmuneCODE repertoires, whereby public or cross-reactive TCRs were removed. Using the MIRA antigens, annotated TCRs were further analysed by specific ORF or by position within an ORF. Depth was the summed frequency of annotated unique rearrangements, while breadth was defined as annotated unique rearrangements over total unique productive rearrangements. Two-sided Wilcoxon rank-sum tests were used to compare TCR breadth between groups. The immuneACCESS repertoire file appears here via TCRdb, limited to in-frame rearrangements. These files lack a portion of the clones; in checked studies, under half of the deficit traces to unresolved V genes, and the cause of the others is not known. V and J calls and clone size are those listed in that table; D and trimming were worked out from the DNA. Across this sample there are under 550,000 clones, with approximately 92% seen only once. The ten largest clonotypes hold approximately 12% of the sample.

This sample's treatment or condition label indicates: about 20 received Ad26.COV2.S at low or high dose, single or two shots; roughly five received placebo; per-sample allocation not given. Repertoires of vaccine and placebo recipients were sequenced from samples taken on day 63 after the first injection. Between 29 July and 7 August 2020, Cohort 1b enrolled some 25 adults aged 18-55 years at one site in Boston, USA. Ad26.COV2.S was a replication-incompetent adenovirus type 26 vector that expressed a prefusion-stabilized SARS-CoV-2 spike protein derived from the original Wuhan strain. As to this clone: This receptor's antigen is unknown. No much larger clone exists at a distance of one base, and base qualities are not known.

The sequence links TRBV27 to TRBJ1-4; TRBD1 lines up with 8 middle nucleotides. The sample was peripheral blood, taken in a trial of Ad26.COV2.S vaccine versus placebo. The receptor was isolated from a person between 18 and 60 years old who received the Ad26.COV2.S COVID-19 vaccine or a placebo. The CDR3 sequence is CASRRTGTTQLFF. Read as DNA, the sequence is TGTGCCAGCAGGAGGACAGGGACGACGCAACTGTTTTTT.